What follows is one T cell receptor beta chain and its context. The protocol was immunoSEQ multiplex PCR, while the TCRdb copy is restricted to in-frame clones and leaves out a portion. The sample holds around 2,000,000 clones, 85% to 95% seen once. The data are from a study of shared clonotypes between healthy human individuals. Naive CD8 cells, CD45RO-negative and positively selected for CCR7, excluded terminally differentiated effector memory CD45RA+ cells. This CDR3 spans 15 amino acids. Trimming at V came to 4 bases and at J to 1 base, leaving 4 bases not matched to a gene. Germline CDR1 is MNHEY and CDR2 is SVGAGI.

This sequence originates from a man aged 18 to 29 in good health. Some clones in this sample may be carry-over from other donors' samples. What was sequenced was naive CD8+ T cells from PBMCs. This chain links TRBV6-5 with TRBJ2-1; 7 bases map to TRBD2. The CDR3 sequence: CASSSSGGSYNEQFF. DNA of the CDR3: TGTGCCAGCAGTTCATCGGGAGGATCCTACAATGAGCAGTTCTTC.